In its sample, the clone carrying this TCR beta chain was seen once. The antigen is undetermined. Time point specified: cycle 4 day 1 (C4D1), after more than 5 weeks of nivolumab. Every patient was affected by relapse after autologous stem cell transplantation, while exposure to brentuximab vedotin was not uniform. From thawed PBMCs, CD8+ T cells were isolated by magnetic negative selection. This sample stems from a study of PD-1 blockade in classical Hodgkin lymphoma. Points from the study as a whole: When set against healthy donors, newly diagnosed patients were reported to show lower baseline TCR diversity. Factors driving the repertoire differences, possibly disease activity or prior therapy, remain undefined. Complete responders possessed baseline diversity comparable to newly diagnosed patients. There was a significant rise in CD4+ TCR diversity by C4D1, with no such rise for CD8+.

The protocol was immunoSEQ multiplex PCR, while the TCRdb copy is restricted to in-frame clones and leaves out a portion. The sample contains roughly 10,000 clones, 74% of which appear only once. The source material was CD8+ T cells from blood, sampled before the fourth cycle of nivolumab. The sequence derives from a human donor with classical Hodgkin lymphoma.

CDR3 protein: CASSLRLAGRETQYF. CDR3 nucleotide sequence: TGCGCCAGCAGCCTGCGGCTAGCGGGAAGGGAGACCCAGTACTTC. The J gene is TRBJ2-5, the V gene TRBV5-1; 9 bases agree with TRBD2. In germline, CDR1 is SGHRS, CDR2 YFSETQ. V lost 4 bases and J lost 5; bases outside the gene matches: 9. This CDR3 region has 15 residues.